The T cell receptor (beta chain) described here comes from a study of shared clonotypes between healthy human individuals. The CDR3 runs to 17 residues. CDR1 and CDR2 from the germline V gene are LGHNA and YNFKEQ. With 0 bases clipped from V and 3 bases from J, the junction kept 5 bases outside the gene matches. This clone is a singleton in its sample. Unsorted samples, those not sorted, used some 100 million PBMCs for genomic DNA. The team ran DNA from unsorted PBMCs on ten immunoSEQ deep assay plates for sequencing. TCRdb's copy holds only in-frame clones and misses some; the assay was immunoSEQ multiplex PCR. The sample comprises a few hundred thousand clones, around 78% of which are singletons, and around 13% rests with the top ten.

The sequence came from a middle-aged woman in good health. Some clones in this sample may be carry-over from other donors' samples. This chain uses TRBV4-2 with TRBJ2-3; 11 nucleotides agree with TRBD2. Sequenced: PBMCs. CDR3 DNA sequence: TGTGCCAGCAGCCAAGACACTAGCGGGAGAGGTACAGATACGCAGTATTTT. Protein: CASSQDTSGRGTDTQYF.